The next 6 T cell receptor beta chains were all read from a single sample in a study of shared clonotypes between healthy human individuals. Some clones are missing from TCRdb's copy, which holds only in-frame ones; the method was immunoSEQ multiplex PCR. Of a few hundred thousand clones listed, under 80% are singletons. The sequenced sample consisted of memory CD4+ T cells sorted from blood. Subset denoted: CD45RA-negative fraction. The receptors were gathered from a man aged 25 to 40 in good health.

This clone appeared once. The chain employs TRBV6-1 and TRBJ1-3; D unclear. Germline V gives CDR1 MNHNS, CDR2 SASEGT. The CDR3 loop spans 15 amino acids. The germline V and J ends were trimmed by 3 bases and 0 bases, with 9 bases remaining between them. DNA of the CDR3: TGTGCCAGCAGTGATCAACCCCACTCTGGAAACACCATATATTTT. This sequence encodes CASSDQPHSGNTIYF.

DNA of the CDR3: TGTGCCAGCAGTGACTCGACTAGCGGCCTCTCTGGGGCCAACGTCCTGACTTTC. Translation: CASSDSTSGLSGANVLTF. This sequence joins TRBV6-4 and TRBJ2-6; 9 bases are shared with TRBD2. With V trimmed by 0 bases and J by 0 bases, 3 bases remained unmatched. This CDR3 region has 18 residues. CDR1 and CDR2 (germline): MRHNA, SNTAGT.

The sample holds one count of this clone. The genes are TRBV12-2 and TRBJ2-7. TRBV12-2 is shown as a pseudogene. The CDR3 covers 12 residues. The DNA of the CDR3 is TGTGCAAGTCGCTTATACCCCCCGGAGCAGTACTTC. The encoded protein is CASRLYPPEQYF.

The chain is built from TRBV6-1 and TRBJ2-2; TRBD1 aligns across 11 bases. Germline-derived CDR1 and CDR2 are MNHNS and SASEGT. Losses at the gene ends were 4 bases for V and 6 bases for J; bases not matched to a gene: 7. The CDR3 totals 16 residues. CDR3 sequence: CASSVIPGQGAGELFF. In DNA, the CDR3 is TGTGCCAGCAGTGTAATTCCGGGACAGGGGGCCGGGGAGCTGTTTTTT.

This chain connects TRBV5-6 to TRBJ2-1; tentatively, D is TRBD1 or TRBD2 (5 bases each). Per germline, CDR1 SGHDT and CDR2 YYEEEE. The CDR3 is 13 amino acids. The ends were cut back, 2 bases at V and 8 bases at J, with 11 bases in the middle. The CDR3, as DNA: TGTGCCAGCAGCTTTGGTTTGGGACATGAGCAGTTCTTC. As protein: CASSFGLGHEQFF.

This sequence joins TRBV5-4 and TRBJ2-1; D is unclear. This CDR3 is built from 15 residues. V was cut by 5 bases and J by 10 bases, with 22 bases left in between. Germline values: CDR1 SGHNT, CDR2 YYREEE (reference sequence). Written as DNA, the CDR3 is TGTGCCAGCAGAAGTCGACAAAGCGCTGCAGCCGAGCAGTTCTTC. As protein: CASRSRQSAAAEQFF.